These T cell receptor beta chains were read from a single sample in a study of blood T cell repertoires in COVID-19. TCRdb's copy holds only in-frame clones and misses some; the assay was immunoSEQ multiplex PCR. The sample holds about 90,000 clones, around 88% seen once. Specimen: peripheral blood. The source of these receptors is an elderly man with active or convalescent COVID-19. CDR3s include the opening cysteine and the closing phenylalanine or tryptophan. A D gene is named only where the DNA matches it firmly. Rows may omit the clone size; those that give it use once, few, many or a size class.

clone_size: -; v_call: TRBV4-1; d_call: -; j_call: TRBJ1-2; cdr3_nt: TGCGCCAGCAGCCTCAGGGCTAACTATGGCTACACCTTC; cdr3_aa: CASSLRANYGYTF
clone_size: -; v_call: TRBV5-4; d_call: TRBD1; j_call: TRBJ2-5; cdr3_nt: TGTGCCAGCAGCCGGACAGGGATTTTACGGGAGACCCAGTACTTC; cdr3_aa: CASSRTGILRETQYF
clone_size: once; v_call: TRBV12-3/TRBV12-4; d_call: TRBD1; j_call: TRBJ1-1; cdr3_nt: TGTGCCAGCAGTTCGACAGGGGAAGGTGAAGCTTTCTTT; cdr3_aa: CASSSTGEGEAFF
clone_size: -; v_call: TRBV5-8; d_call: -; j_call: TRBJ1-5; cdr3_nt: TGTGCCAGCAGCTACAGGGTTTATGGCAATCAGCCCCAGCATTTT; cdr3_aa: CASSYRVYGNQPQHF
clone_size: -; v_call: TRBV5-1; d_call: -; j_call: TRBJ2-5; cdr3_nt: TGCGCCAGCAGCCCCCCCCAGGGCCAAGAGACCCAGTACTTC; cdr3_aa: CASSPPQGQETQYF
clone_size: -; v_call: TRBV5-1; d_call: TRBD1; j_call: TRBJ1-1; cdr3_nt: TGCGCCAGCAGCCCCTCGGAGGGGGCGCATAGTGAAGCTTTCTTT; cdr3_aa: CASSPSEGAHSEAFF
clone_size: -; v_call: TRBV11-2; d_call: -; j_call: TRBJ2-7; cdr3_nt: TGTGCCAGCAGCTTAGTGATTGGGGCTGCAACACCCTACGAGCAGTACTTC; cdr3_aa: CASSLVIGAATPYEQYF
clone_size: once; v_call: TRBV7-2; d_call: -; j_call: TRBJ2-3; cdr3_nt: TGTGCCAGCAGGACCGGGGAGGATACGCAGTATTTT; cdr3_aa: CASRTGEDTQYF
clone_size: -; v_call: TRBV12-3/TRBV12-4; d_call: -; j_call: TRBJ2-1; cdr3_nt: TGTGCCAGCAGTTCGGTAGGGGGTTGGCAGTTCTTC; cdr3_aa: CASSSVGGWQFF
clone_size: few; v_call: TRBV5-1; d_call: -; j_call: TRBJ2-2; cdr3_nt: TGCGCCAGCAGCTTGGCCGGGAATTCCGGGGAGCTGTTTTTT; cdr3_aa: CASSLAGNSGELFF
clone_size: -; v_call: TRBV6-5; d_call: -; j_call: TRBJ1-4; cdr3_nt: TGTGCCAGCAGTTCCGGGGGGTCTAATGAAAAACTGTTTTTT; cdr3_aa: CASSSGGSNEKLFF
clone_size: -; v_call: TRBV5-1; d_call: -; j_call: TRBJ2-5; cdr3_nt: TGCGCCAGCAGCTTGGGTCTCGGGGGGACCCAGTACTTC; cdr3_aa: CASSLGLGGTQYF
clone_size: -; v_call: TRBV9; d_call: -; j_call: TRBJ1-3; cdr3_nt: TGTGCCAGCAGCCCCATAGGGGTATCTGGAAACACCATATATTTT; cdr3_aa: CASSPIGVSGNTIYF
clone_size: -; v_call: TRBV5-6; d_call: TRBD2; j_call: TRBJ2-5; cdr3_nt: TGTGCCAGCAGCTTGGTTGCGGGACCTAAGCGGGAGCCCCAAGAGACCCAGTACTTC; cdr3_aa: CASSLVAGPKREPQETQYF
clone_size: -; v_call: TRBV7-2; d_call: TRBD2; j_call: TRBJ2-1; cdr3_nt: TGTGCCAGCAGCTTATCGCTAGCGGTTTACAATGAGCAGTTCTTC; cdr3_aa: CASSLSLAVYNEQFF
clone_size: -; v_call: TRBV18; d_call: TRBD1; j_call: TRBJ2-4; cdr3_nt: TGTGCCAGCTCACCCCCCGGGGACAGGGGTAACATTCAGTACTTC; cdr3_aa: CASSPPGDRGNIQYF
clone_size: -; v_call: TRBV28; d_call: -; j_call: TRBJ2-1; cdr3_nt: TGTGCCAGCAGTTTAGTACAGATTGAGCAGTTCTTC; cdr3_aa: CASSLVQIEQFF
clone_size: once; v_call: TRBV19; d_call: TRBD1; j_call: TRBJ2-4; cdr3_nt: TGTGCCAGTAGTCCCGGGACAGGGGAGTACTTC; cdr3_aa: CASSPGTGEYF
clone_size: -; v_call: TRBV6-2/TRBV6-3; d_call: TRBD1; j_call: TRBJ1-1; cdr3_nt: TGTGCCAGCAGTCGCCCCCGGACAGGGAGGCCCATAGGCACTGAAGCTTTCTTT; cdr3_aa: CASSRPRTGRPIGTEAFF
clone_size: -; v_call: TRBV27; d_call: -; j_call: TRBJ2-7; cdr3_nt: TGTGCCAGCAGTTTAGTACCTAGGAGCGAGCAGTACTTC; cdr3_aa: CASSLVPRSEQYF
clone_size: -; v_call: TRBV11-1; d_call: -; j_call: TRBJ2-7; cdr3_nt: TGTGCCAGCAGCTTATCCTCGCCGGTGACCTACGAGCAGTACTTC; cdr3_aa: CASSLSSPVTYEQYF
clone_size: -; v_call: TRBV28; d_call: TRBD1; j_call: TRBJ1-5; cdr3_nt: TGTGCCAGCAGTACAGGGGCGGGTCAGCCCCAGCATTTT; cdr3_aa: CASSTGAGQPQHF
clone_size: -; v_call: TRBV15; d_call: TRBD1; j_call: TRBJ1-2; cdr3_nt: TGTGCCACCAGCCGCGACAGGGTTGGCGGCTACACCTTC; cdr3_aa: CATSRDRVGGYTF
clone_size: -; v_call: TRBV10-3; d_call: -; j_call: TRBJ2-2; cdr3_nt: TGTGCCGCCAGACTGACAGGGAACACCGGGGAGCTGTTTTTT; cdr3_aa: CAARLTGNTGELFF
clone_size: few; v_call: TRBV14; d_call: TRBD2; j_call: TRBJ2-1; cdr3_nt: TGTGCCAGCACCAGAGCGGGAGGATGGTTCAATGAGCAGTTCTTC; cdr3_aa: CASTRAGGWFNEQFF
clone_size: -; v_call: TRBV4-2; d_call: TRBD1; j_call: TRBJ1-6; cdr3_nt: TGTGCCAGCAGGGGGAGGACAGGGGATTATTCACCCCTCCACTTT; cdr3_aa: CASRGRTGDYSPLHF
clone_size: -; v_call: TRBV5-1; d_call: -; j_call: TRBJ1-6; cdr3_nt: TGCGCCAGCAGCCAAGGGGTTTCACCCCTCCACTTT; cdr3_aa: CASSQGVSPLHF
clone_size: -; v_call: TRBV5-4; d_call: TRBD1; j_call: TRBJ2-3; cdr3_nt: TGTGCCAGCTCCGGGACAGGTTACACAGATACGCAGTATTTT; cdr3_aa: CASSGTGYTDTQYF
clone_size: -; v_call: TRBV4-2; d_call: TRBD1; j_call: TRBJ2-1; cdr3_nt: TGTGCCAGCAGCCAAGATCGGACAGGCCAACGCAATGAGCAGTTCTTC; cdr3_aa: CASSQDRTGQRNEQFF
clone_size: -; v_call: TRBV30; d_call: TRBD1; j_call: TRBJ1-2; cdr3_nt: TGTGCCTGGAGTAGATTCGGACAGGGGGACTATGGCTACACCTTC; cdr3_aa: CAWSRFGQGDYGYTF
clone_size: once; v_call: TRBV4-2; d_call: -; j_call: TRBJ1-3; cdr3_nt: TGTGCCAGCAGCCAGGAGAGGTACTCTGGAAACACCATATATTTT; cdr3_aa: CASSQERYSGNTIYF
clone_size: once; v_call: TRBV4-2; d_call: TRBD2; j_call: TRBJ2-1; cdr3_nt: TGTGCCAGCAGCCAATTAGCGGGAGACTATCCTGAGCAGTTCTTC; cdr3_aa: CASSQLAGDYPEQFF
clone_size: -; v_call: TRBV19; d_call: TRBD2; j_call: TRBJ2-1; cdr3_nt: TGTGCCAGTACCCTAGCAGAGGGACTAGGCAATGAGCAGTTCTTC; cdr3_aa: CASTLAEGLGNEQFF
clone_size: -; v_call: TRBV7-2; d_call: TRBD2; j_call: TRBJ2-2; cdr3_nt: TGTGCCAGCAGCTTACAGCGGGAGGGCCGTGGGGAGCTGTTTTTT; cdr3_aa: CASSLQREGRGELFF
clone_size: -; v_call: TRBV6-5; d_call: -; j_call: TRBJ2-2; cdr3_nt: TGTGCCAGCAGCATCCTACGCTACACCGGGGAGCTGTTTTTT; cdr3_aa: CASSILRYTGELFF
clone_size: -; v_call: TRBV14; d_call: -; j_call: TRBJ2-7; cdr3_nt: TGTGCCAGCAGCCAAATGGGCCTGCAGCAGTACTTC; cdr3_aa: CASSQMGLQQYF